A single sample gave rise to the 27 T cell receptor beta chains below, sequenced in a study of Ad26.COV2.S vaccination and SARS-CoV-2 variants. Using immunoSEQ multiplex PCR, the repertoire was profiled, and TCRdb retains in-frame clones only, with some absent. The sample lists roughly 390,000 clones; roughly nine tenths were seen once. Described treatment: roughly 20 received Ad26.COV2.S at low or high dose, single or two shots; five or six received placebo; per-sample allocation not given. The investigators took samples on day 63 after the first vaccine or placebo injection. The sample here was peripheral blood, taken in a trial of Ad26.COV2.S vaccine versus placebo. All receptors come from a person aged 18 to 65 who received the Ad26.COV2.S COVID-19 vaccine or a placebo.

The table lists this clone with a few counts. The rearrangement links TRBV10-3 to TRBJ2-1; the D gene could be TRBD1 or TRBD2 (7 bases each). The length of the CDR3 is 17 residues. Trimming took 0 bases from V and 3 from J, leaving 15 bases between them. Germline lookup yields CDR1 ENHRY and CDR2 SYGVKD. The CDR3 is CAISESPQGGDYNEQFF. CDR3 nucleotides: TGTGCCATCAGTGAGTCCCCCCAGGGGGGGGACTACAATGAGCAGTTCTTC.

The genes are TRBV3-1 (or the pseudogene TRBV3-2) and TRBJ1-2, with no clear D. The CDR3 runs 15 residues. Per the germline V gene, CDR1 is LGHDT and CDR2 is YNNKEL (reference sequence). V lost 4 bases to trimming and J lost 7 bases, with 19 bases between them. In DNA, the CDR3 is TGTGCCAGCAGCCTCATGGCCCAGGCGTTCGGTGGCTACACCTTC. Amino acids: CASSLMAQAFGGYTF.

This clone was detected only a few times. The chain is built from TRBV5-6 and TRBJ2-7; the D gene is possibly TRBD1 (6 bases). The germline CDR1 and CDR2 sequences are SGHDT and YYEEEE. This CDR3 has 15 amino acids. V lost 5 bases, J lost 0 bases, and 15 bases lay in between. CDR3 in DNA: TGTGCCAGCAGACCAACTGGACAGCCCTCCTACGAGCAGTACTTC. This gives the protein CASRPTGQPSYEQYF.

The V gene is TRBV15, the J gene TRBJ2-7, with D uncertain. The V gene lost 0 bases and the J gene lost 1 base, with 10 bases spanning the gap. CDR1 and CDR2 from the germline V gene are LNHNV and YYDKDF (reference sequence). This CDR3 is built from 15 residues. In DNA, the CDR3 is TGTGCCACCAGCAGAGAGCGAATTCTTTCCTACGAGCAGTACTTC. Its protein is CATSRERILSYEQYF.

V gene TRBV7-9 combines with J gene TRBJ1-3; D is perhaps TRBD1 (5 bases). The ends were cut back, 3 bases at V and 5 bases at J, with 17 bases in the middle. The CDR3 totals 16 residues. Germline V lookup: CDR1 SEHNR, CDR2 FQNEAQ (reference sequence). The CDR3 DNA sequence: TGTGCCAGCAGCTTGGAGTTGACAGCACCGCGAAACACCATATATTTT. This codes for CASSLELTAPRNTIYF.

The CDR3 DNA is TGTGCCAGCAGTCCAGCGGGGAACTCCTACGAGCAGTACTTC. Encoded protein: CASSPAGNSYEQYF. The V gene is TRBV14, the J gene TRBJ2-7; 7 nucleotides line up with TRBD2. The CDR3 is 14 residues long. V gave up 6 bases and J gave up 0 bases; unmatched junction bases: 5. The V gene's germline CDR1 is SGHDN and CDR2 FVKESK.

The V gene is TRBV7-9, the J gene TRBJ2-6, with unresolved D. CDR3 length equals 19 residues. Germline-derived CDR1 and CDR2 are SEHNR and FQNEAQ (reference sequence). V was clipped by 5 bases and J by 0 bases, with 20 bases between them. The CDR3 region has the DNA TGTGCCAGCAGCACCCCAATTTCCCCTCGATTCTCTGGGGCCAACGTCCTGACTTTC. This sequence encodes CASSTPISPRFSGANVLTF. Full variable domain (rest looked up from reference TRBV7-9 and TRBJ2-6): DTGVSQNPRHKITKRGQNVTFRCDPISEHNRLYWYRQTLGQGPEFLTYFQNEAQLEKSRLLSDRFSAERPKGSFSTLEIQRTEQGDSAMYLCASSTPISPRFSGANVLTFGAGSRLTVL.

The rearrangement uses TRBV4-1 and TRBJ1-6, with D hard to call. The CDR3 is 17 residues long. Germline values: CDR1 MGHRA, CDR2 YSYEKL. V was pared by 1 base and J by 9 bases, with 19 bases between. The CDR3 loop reads CASSQGSGLAVASPLHF. The CDR3 coding sequence is TGCGCCAGCAGCCAAGGCTCTGGGTTAGCGGTTGCTTCACCCCTCCACTTT.

The rearrangement joins TRBV7-8 to TRBJ2-7, with TRBD1 matching 9 bases. This CDR3 has 14 residues. The germline CDR1 and CDR2 sequences are SGHVS and FQNEAQ. Trimming took 4 bases from V and 5 from J; bases not matched to a gene: 6. The CDR3 DNA reads TGTGCCAGCAGCTCGGGACAGGGTTCGGACGAGCAGTACTTC. This gives the protein CASSSGQGSDEQYF. The whole variable domain, remainder taken from reference TRBV7-8 and TRBJ2-7, is GAGVSQSPRYKVAKRGQDVALRCDPISGHVSLFWYQQALGQGPEFLTYFQNEAQLDKSGLPSDRFFAERPEGSVSTLKIQRTQQEDSAVYLCASSSGQGSDEQYFGPGTRLTVT.

The chain combines TRBV19 with TRBJ1-2, with 8 bases aligning to TRBD1. There are 15 residues in the CDR3. Germline V gene lookup returns CDR1 LNHDA and CDR2 SQIVND (reference sequence). V lost 2 bases, J lost 8 bases, and 10 bases stayed unmatched. The CDR3 DNA reads TGTGCCAGTAGTATACGGGGGCAGGGGGCGCGAGGCTACACCTTC. Encoded protein: CASSIRGQGARGYTF.

V gene TRBV28 combines with J gene TRBJ1-5; no clear D gene. Germline V gives CDR1 MDHEN, CDR2 SYDVKM. This CDR3 contains 13 residues. The V and J ends lost 2 bases and 7 bases respectively, with 9 bases between them. The CDR3: CASSLQLIQPQHF. The CDR3 nucleotides are TGTGCCAGCAGTTTACAATTAATCCAGCCCCAGCATTTT.

The J gene is TRBJ2-7, the V gene TRBV14, with a possible D match to TRBD2 (5 bases). CDR1 and CDR2 from the germline V gene are SGHDN and FVKESK. V was clipped by 0 bases and J by 2 bases, with 11 bases between them. The CDR3 has 15 amino acids. The CDR3 is CASSQEGSGPYEQYF. The CDR3 DNA sequence: TGTGCCAGCAGCCAAGAAGGAAGCGGACCCTACGAGCAGTACTTC. The full variable domain, completed using reference TRBV14 and TRBJ2-7, is EAGVTQFPSHSVIEKGQTVTLRCDPISGHDNLYWYRRVMGKEIKFLLHFVKESKQDESGMPNNRFLAERTGGTYSTLKVQPAELEDSGVYFCASSQEGSGPYEQYFGPGTRLTVT.

The rearrangement uses TRBV2 and TRBJ1-1; D not certain. Trimming shortened V by 6 bases and J by 3 bases, and 11 bases separated the two germline ends. In germline, CDR1 is SNHLY, CDR2 FYNNEI. The CDR3 is 13 residues long. The CDR3 coding sequence is TGTGCCAGCAGCCCCATGGTGGACACTGAAGCTTTCTTT. It specifies CASSPMVDTEAFF.

V is TRBV7-9 and J is TRBJ1-2; 7 bases fit TRBD1. This CDR3 spans 13 amino acids. Germline V gene data show CDR1 as SEHNR and CDR2 as FQNEAQ (reference sequence). Germline trimming cut 4 bases from V and 2 bases from J; bases unmatched to any gene: 1. Here the CDR3 reads CASSWGQNYGYTF. The CDR3 DNA is TGTGCCAGCAGCTGGGGACAGAACTATGGCTACACCTTC.

The rearrangement uses TRBV29-1 and TRBJ1-1; no clear D. The CDR3 totals 12 residues. Trimming left V 6 bases short and J 4 bases short, with 12 bases between. Germline-derived CDR1 and CDR2 are SQVTM and ANQGSEA. In DNA, the CDR3 is TGCAGCGTCCGCTACCGGGGCACTGAAGCTTTCTTT. Amino acid sequence: CSVRYRGTEAFF. Drawing the rest from reference TRBV29-1 and TRBJ1-1, the complete variable domain is SAVISQKPSRDICQRGTSLTIQCQVDSQVTMMFWYRQQPGQSLTLIATANQGSEATYESGFVIDKFPISRPNLTFSTLTVSNMSPEDSSIYLCSVRYRGTEAFFGQGTRLTVV.

The chain joins TRBV19 to TRBJ2-7, with D perhaps matching TRBD1 (6 bases). Looked up from germline, CDR1 is LNHDA and CDR2 is SQIVND (reference sequence). The CDR3 is made up of 14 amino acids. Trimming cost V 4 bases and J 0 bases, with 10 bases left between them. CDR3 in amino acids: CASSSGQFSYEQYF. In DNA, the CDR3 is TGTGCCAGTAGTAGCGGACAGTTCTCCTACGAGCAGTACTTC. Combining the CDR3 with reference TRBV19 and TRBJ2-7 gives the whole variable domain DGGITQSPKYLFRKEGQNVTLSCEQNLNHDAMYWYRQDPGQGLRLIYYSQIVNDFQKGDIAEGYSVSREKKESFPLTVTSAQKNPTAFYLCASSSGQFSYEQYFGPGTRLTVT.

The rearrangement uses TRBV2 and TRBJ1-4; D uncertain. The V end lost 0 bases, the J end lost 10 bases, and 15 bases lay between the germline ends. This CDR3 region has 15 residues. Germline CDR1 is SNHLY and CDR2 is FYNNEI. CDR3 loop: CASSEAGLLWGKLFF. The CDR3 coding sequence is TGTGCCAGCAGTGAAGCTGGTCTTCTATGGGGAAAACTGTTTTTT. Based on the CDR3 plus reference TRBV2 and TRBJ1-4, the full variable domain is EPEVTQTPSHQVTQMGQEVILRCVPISNHLYFYWYRQILGQKVEFLVSFYNNEISEKSEIFDDQFSVERPDGSNFTLKIRSTKLEDSAMYFCASSEAGLLWGKLFFGSGTQLSVL.

For this clone: Compared with germline, one end of the junction differs, possibly owing to a read error. The genes are TRBV4-1 and TRBJ1-1, with D perhaps TRBD1 (6 bases). The CDR3 extends over 15 amino acids. Germline CDR1 and CDR2: MGHRA and YSYEKL. The CDR3 DNA reads TGCGCCAGCAGCCAAGAGAGGGGGTTGAAGACTGAAGCTTTCTTT. Its translation: CASSQERGLKTEAFF.

The chain carries TRBV24-1 and TRBJ1-4, with 8 bases that match TRBD1. Looked up from germline, CDR1 is KGHDR and CDR2 is SFDVKD. This CDR3 region has 15 residues. The V segment lost 4 bases and the J segment 8 bases; nucleotides outside the gene matches: 8. Written as DNA, the CDR3 is TGTGCCACCAGTGACCCCGGACAGGGTGAAGAAAAACTGTTTTTT. Protein sequence: CATSDPGQGEEKLFF.

V and J are TRBV19 and TRBJ2-3, with 7 bases matching TRBD2. This CDR3 region has 14 residues. With 7 bases clipped from V and 2 bases from J, the junction kept 6 bases outside the gene matches. Germline V gives CDR1 LNHDA, CDR2 SQIVND (reference sequence). The CDR3 reads CASKKRDLTDTQYF. CDR3 coding DNA: TGTGCCAGTAAAAAGCGGGACCTCACAGATACGCAGTATTTT.

The chain has TRBV5-4 and TRBJ2-1; 8 bases agree with TRBD2. The CDR3 spans 15 residues. With 5 bases clipped from V and 7 bases from J, the junction kept 11 bases outside the gene matches. Germline V lookup: CDR1 SGHNT, CDR2 YYREEE (reference sequence). The DNA of the CDR3 is TGTGCCAGCAGTCCCTCGGGACTAGTCTGGAATGAGCAGTTCTTC. Amino acids: CASSPSGLVWNEQFF.

The chain joins TRBV5-4 to TRBJ2-5; possible D gene TRBD1, 6 bases. Per germline, CDR1 SGHNT and CDR2 YYREEE (reference sequence). V lost 4 bases, J lost 5 bases, and 21 bases lay in between. CDR3 length: 16 amino acids. DNA of the CDR3: TGTGCCAGCAGCGAACAACCGACAGGCCCGGCGGAGACCCAGTACTTC. It yields the protein CASSEQPTGPAETQYF.

This clone is a singleton in its sample. This chain uses TRBV6-2 or TRBV6-3 with TRBJ1-1; the D gene is possibly TRBD1 (6 bases). Germline CDR1 and CDR2: MNHEY and SVGEGT. This CDR3 comprises 13 residues. The V and J ends lost 3 bases and 8 bases respectively, with 13 bases between them. The CDR3 loop is CASSYSIQGEAFF. For the CDR3, the DNA is TGTGCCAGCAGTTATAGTATACAGGGAGAAGCTTTCTTT.

This chain joins TRBV27 and TRBJ1-2; the match to TRBD1 covers 9 bases. Germline values: CDR1 MNHEY, CDR2 SMNVEV (reference sequence). The V gene end was trimmed by 7 bases and the J gene end by 8 bases; junction bases not matched to a gene: 5. The CDR3 is 12 amino acids. CDR3 region: CASKTGGNGYTF. The CDR3 region has the DNA TGTGCCAGCAAAACAGGGGGCAACGGCTACACCTTC.

The chain links TRBV7-9 to TRBJ2-5; 10 nucleotides line up with TRBD2. V shed 3 bases and J 2 bases; nucleotides not matched to a gene: 0. CDR3 length: 14 residues. CDR1 and CDR2 (germline): SEHNR, FQNEAQ (reference sequence). CDR3 nucleotide sequence: TGTGCCAGCAGCTTTAGCGGGGGGCAAGAGACCCAGTACTTC. It specifies CASSFSGGQETQYF.

This clone was recorded a few times. The gene calls are TRBV5-5 and TRBJ1-3; perhaps TRBD1 as D (6 bases). Trimming stripped 1 base from V and 0 bases from J, with 8 bases between. In germline, CDR1 is SGHKS, CDR2 YYEKEE (reference sequence). CDR3 length: 15 residues. The CDR3, as DNA: TGTGCCAGCAGCTTGAGGGGGTTCTCTGGAAACACCATATATTTT. Amino acids: CASSLRGFSGNTIYF.

The V gene is TRBV27, the J gene TRBJ2-7, with 8 bases aligning to TRBD1. CDR1 MNHEY and CDR2 SMNVEV come from the germline V gene (reference sequence). The CDR3 covers 11 residues. J lost 5 bases, V lost 10 bases, and 4 bases had no gene match. CDR3 DNA sequence: TGTGCCACCGGACAGGGCCACGAGCAGTACTTC. Its protein is CATGQGHEQYF.